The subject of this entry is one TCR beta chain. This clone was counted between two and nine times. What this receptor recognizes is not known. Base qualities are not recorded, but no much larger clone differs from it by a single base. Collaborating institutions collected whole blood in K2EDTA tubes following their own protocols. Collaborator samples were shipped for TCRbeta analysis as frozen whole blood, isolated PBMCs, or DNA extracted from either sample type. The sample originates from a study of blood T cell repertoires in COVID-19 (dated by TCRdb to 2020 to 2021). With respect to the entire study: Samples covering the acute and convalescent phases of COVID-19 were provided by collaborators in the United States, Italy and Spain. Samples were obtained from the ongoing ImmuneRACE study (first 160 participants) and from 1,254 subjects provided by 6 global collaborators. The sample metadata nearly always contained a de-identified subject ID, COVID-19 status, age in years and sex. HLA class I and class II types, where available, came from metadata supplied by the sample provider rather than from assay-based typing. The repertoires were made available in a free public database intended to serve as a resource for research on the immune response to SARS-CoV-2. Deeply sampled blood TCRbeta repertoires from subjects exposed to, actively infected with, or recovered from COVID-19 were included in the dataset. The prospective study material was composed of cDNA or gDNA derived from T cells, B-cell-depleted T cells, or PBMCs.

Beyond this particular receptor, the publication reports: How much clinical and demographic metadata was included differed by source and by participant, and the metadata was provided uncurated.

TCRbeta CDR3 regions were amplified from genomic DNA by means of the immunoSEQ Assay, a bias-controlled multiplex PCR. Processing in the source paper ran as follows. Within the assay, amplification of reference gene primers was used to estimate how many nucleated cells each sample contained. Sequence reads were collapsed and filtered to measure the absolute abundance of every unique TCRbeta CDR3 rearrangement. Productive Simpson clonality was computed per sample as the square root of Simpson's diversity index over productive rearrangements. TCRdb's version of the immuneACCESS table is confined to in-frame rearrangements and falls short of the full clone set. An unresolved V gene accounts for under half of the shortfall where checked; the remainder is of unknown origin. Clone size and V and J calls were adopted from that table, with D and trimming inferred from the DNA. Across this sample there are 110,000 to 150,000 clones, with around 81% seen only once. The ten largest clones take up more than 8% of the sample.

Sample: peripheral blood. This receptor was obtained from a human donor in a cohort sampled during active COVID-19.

CDR3 protein: CSGRIGSSYEQYF. The nucleotides are TGCAGCGGCAGAATCGGGAGCTCCTACGAGCAGTACTTC. The chain couples TRBV29-1 to TRBJ2-7, with TRBD2 as a weak D call on 6 bases. The germline ends are 13 bases apart after V is trimmed by 7 bases and J by 0 bases. From cysteine to phenylalanine, the CDR3 is 13 amino acids long. The entry retains the CDR3 DNA only, 39 bases that are in frame from base 1. The germline V gene yields SQVTM for CDR1 and ANQGSEA for CDR2.